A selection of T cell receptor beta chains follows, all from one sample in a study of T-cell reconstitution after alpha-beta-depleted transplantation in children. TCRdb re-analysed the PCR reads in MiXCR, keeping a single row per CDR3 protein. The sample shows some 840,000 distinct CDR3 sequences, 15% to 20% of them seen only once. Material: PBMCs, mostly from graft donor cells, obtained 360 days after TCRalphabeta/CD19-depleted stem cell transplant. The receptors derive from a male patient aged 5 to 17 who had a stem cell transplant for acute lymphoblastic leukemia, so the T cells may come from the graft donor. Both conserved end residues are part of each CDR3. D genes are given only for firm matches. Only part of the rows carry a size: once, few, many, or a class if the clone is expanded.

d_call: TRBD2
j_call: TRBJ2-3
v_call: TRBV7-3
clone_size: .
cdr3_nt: TGTGCCAGCAGCCATAGCGGGAACGGGCCAGATACGCAGTATTTT
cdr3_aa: CASSHSGNGPDTQYF

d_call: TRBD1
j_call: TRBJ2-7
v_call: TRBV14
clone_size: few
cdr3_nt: TGTGCCAGCAGGAGCCGGGACAGCTACGAGCAGTACTTC
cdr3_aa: CASRSRDSYEQYF

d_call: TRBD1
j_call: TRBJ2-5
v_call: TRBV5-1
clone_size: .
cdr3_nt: TGCGCCAGCAGCCCCGACAGGGGTTCACAAGAGACCCAGTACTTC
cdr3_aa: CASSPDRGSQETQYF

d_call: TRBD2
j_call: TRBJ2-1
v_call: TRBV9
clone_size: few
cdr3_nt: TGTGCCAGCAGCGTGGAGGTAGCGGGAGGGCAAAATGAGCAGTTCTTC
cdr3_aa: CASSVEVAGGQNEQFF

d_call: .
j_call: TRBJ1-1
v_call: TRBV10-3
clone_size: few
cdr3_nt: TGTGCCACCGACCCGAAAAAGACGGGAAGAACTGAAGCTTTCTTT
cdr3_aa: CATDPKKTGRTEAFF

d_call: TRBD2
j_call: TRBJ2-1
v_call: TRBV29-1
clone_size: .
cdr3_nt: TGCAGCGTTAGCGGGAGTTTCGGCAATGAGCAGTTCTTC
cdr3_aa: CSVSGSFGNEQFF

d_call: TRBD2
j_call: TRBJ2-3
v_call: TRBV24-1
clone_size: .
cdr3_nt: TGTGCCACCAGTGATCCAGCGGGAGTGTGGACAGATACGCAGTATTTT
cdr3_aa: CATSDPAGVWTDTQYF

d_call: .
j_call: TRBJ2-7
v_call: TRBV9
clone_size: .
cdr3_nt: TGTGCCAGCAGCGGGGACACCCCTTACGAGCAGTACTTC
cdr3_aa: CASSGDTPYEQYF

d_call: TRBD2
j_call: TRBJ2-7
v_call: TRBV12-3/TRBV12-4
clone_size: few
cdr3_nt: TGTGCCAGCAGTTTGAGGACTAGCTCCTACGAGCAGTACTTC
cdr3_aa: CASSLRTSSYEQYF

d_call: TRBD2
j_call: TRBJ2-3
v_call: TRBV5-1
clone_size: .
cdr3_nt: TGCGCCAGCAGCTACACAGCGGGAGTCTCAGATACGCAGTATTTT
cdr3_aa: CASSYTAGVSDTQYF

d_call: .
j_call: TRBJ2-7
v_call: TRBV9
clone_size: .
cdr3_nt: TGTGCCAGCAGCTGGGCTCGAAACGAGCAGTACTTC
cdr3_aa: CASSWARNEQYF

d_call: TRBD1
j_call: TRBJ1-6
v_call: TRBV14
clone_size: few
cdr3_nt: TGTGCCAGCAGCCAACCAGGACAGGGTCGGGGGGCCCTCCACTTT
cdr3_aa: CASSQPGQGRGALHF

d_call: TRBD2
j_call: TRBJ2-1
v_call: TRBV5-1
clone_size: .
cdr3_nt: TGCGCCAGCAGAGGGGCCGGCGCTAGCGGGGGGGGCCCCTACAATGAGCAGTTCTTC
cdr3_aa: CASRGAGASGGGPYNEQFF

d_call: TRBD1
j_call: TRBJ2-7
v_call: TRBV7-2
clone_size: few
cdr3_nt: TGTGCCAGCGGATCAAGACAGGGGGCAGGGGAGCAGTACTTC
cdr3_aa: CASGSRQGAGEQYF

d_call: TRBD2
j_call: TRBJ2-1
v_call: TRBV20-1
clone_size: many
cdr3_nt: TGCAGTGCTAGAGGTACTAGCGGGTACTACAATGAGCAGTTCTTC
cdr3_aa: CSARGTSGYYNEQFF

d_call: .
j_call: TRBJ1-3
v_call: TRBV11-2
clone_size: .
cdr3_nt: TGTGCCAGCAGCTTAACTTGGGGTTCTGGAAACACCATATATTTT
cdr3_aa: CASSLTWGSGNTIYF

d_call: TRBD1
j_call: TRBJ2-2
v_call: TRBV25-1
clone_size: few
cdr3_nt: TGTGCCAGCAGAAGACAGGGGGCCCAAACCGGGGAGCTGTTTTTT
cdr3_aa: CASRRQGAQTGELFF

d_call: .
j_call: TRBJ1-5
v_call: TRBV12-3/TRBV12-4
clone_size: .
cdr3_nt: TGTGCCAGCAGCCCTGGCTGGGACTCCTATCGAAATCAGCCCCAGCATTTT
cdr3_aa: CASSPGWDSYRNQPQHF

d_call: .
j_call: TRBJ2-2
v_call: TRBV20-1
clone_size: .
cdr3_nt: TGCAGTGCGGAGGGACAGAGGAACACCGGGGAGCTGTTTTTT
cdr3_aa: CSAEGQRNTGELFF

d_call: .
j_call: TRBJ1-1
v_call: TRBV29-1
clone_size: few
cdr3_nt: TGCAGCGTGGCCCGGGATACGGAAGCTTTCTTT
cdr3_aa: CSVARDTEAFF

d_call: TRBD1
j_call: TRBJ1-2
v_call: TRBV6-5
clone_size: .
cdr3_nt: TGTGCCAGCAGTTACCACGCCACCGGGACAGACTATGGCTACACCTTC
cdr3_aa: CASSYHATGTDYGYTF

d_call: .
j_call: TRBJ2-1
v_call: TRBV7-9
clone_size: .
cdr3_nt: TGTGCCAGCAGCTTATTGGCCAGGGTGGAAAATGAGCAGTTCTTC
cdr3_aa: CASSLLARVENEQFF

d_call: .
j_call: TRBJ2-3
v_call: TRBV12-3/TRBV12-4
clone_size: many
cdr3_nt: TGTGCCAGCACCGTGTCGGGGACTACGCAGTATTTT
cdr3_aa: CASTVSGTTQYF

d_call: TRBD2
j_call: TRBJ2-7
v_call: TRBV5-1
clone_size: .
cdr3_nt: TGCGCCAGCCACGACCCTTTAAGGACTAGCTGGTACGAGCAGTACTTC
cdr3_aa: CASHDPLRTSWYEQYF

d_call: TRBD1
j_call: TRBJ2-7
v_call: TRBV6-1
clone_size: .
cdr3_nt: TGTGCCAGCAAGGGGGACAGGGAGAACGAGCAGTACTTC
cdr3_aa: CASKGDRENEQYF

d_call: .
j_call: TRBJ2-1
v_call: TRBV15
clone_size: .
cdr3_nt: TGTGCCACCAGCAGTATGAGGAGACAGGAGTTCTTC
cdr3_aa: CATSSMRRQEFF

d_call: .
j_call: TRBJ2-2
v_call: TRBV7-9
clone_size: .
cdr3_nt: TGTGCCACCACAGGGCTCACCGGGGAGCTGTTTTTT
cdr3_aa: CATTGLTGELFF

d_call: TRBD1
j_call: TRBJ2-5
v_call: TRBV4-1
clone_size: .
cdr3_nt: TGCGCCAGCAGCCATCGGGACAGGTGGGAAGAGACCCAGTACTTC
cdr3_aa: CASSHRDRWEETQYF

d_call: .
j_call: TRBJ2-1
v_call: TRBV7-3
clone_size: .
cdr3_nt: TGTACCATCTGTAGCGCCCTTAGCGGAGCCAAATACAATGAGCAGTTCTTC
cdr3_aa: CTICSALSGAKYNEQFF

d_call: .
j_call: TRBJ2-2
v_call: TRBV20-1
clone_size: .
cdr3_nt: TGCAGTGCTAGAGGAGGGGGGAGAGGAACCGGGGAGCTGTTTTTT
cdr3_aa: CSARGGGRGTGELFF

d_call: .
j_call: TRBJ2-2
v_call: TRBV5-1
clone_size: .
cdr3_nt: TGCGCCAGCAGCTTCGAGACTGGGAACACCGGGGAGCTGTTTTTT
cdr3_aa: CASSFETGNTGELFF

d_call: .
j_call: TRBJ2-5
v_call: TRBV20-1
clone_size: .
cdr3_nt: TGCAGTGCCCGACGGGGTGGGAAAGAGACCCAGTACTTC
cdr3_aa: CSARRGGKETQYF

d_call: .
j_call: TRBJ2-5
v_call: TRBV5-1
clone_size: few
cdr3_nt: TGCGCCAGCAGCTTGCTAACAGAGAAAGAGACCCAGTACTTC
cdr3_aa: CASSLLTEKETQYF

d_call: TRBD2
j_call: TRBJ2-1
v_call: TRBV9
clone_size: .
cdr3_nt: TGTGCCAGCAGCGACCGACTAGCGGTCTACAATGAGCAGTTCTTC
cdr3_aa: CASSDRLAVYNEQFF

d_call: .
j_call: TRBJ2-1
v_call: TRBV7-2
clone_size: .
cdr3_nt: TGTGCCAGCACCGTTTCTGGGGGCATGGGGTACAATGAGCAGTTCTTC
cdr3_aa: CASTVSGGMGYNEQFF

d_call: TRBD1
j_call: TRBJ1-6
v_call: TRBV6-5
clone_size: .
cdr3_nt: TGTGCCAGCAGTTACCTGGACAGGGCCAGGAGTTCACCCCTCCACTTT
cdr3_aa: CASSYLDRARSSPLHF

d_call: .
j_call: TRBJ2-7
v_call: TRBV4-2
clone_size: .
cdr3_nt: TGTGCCAGCAGCCCCTCCTGGAGGGACTTGAATACCTACGAGCAGTACTTC
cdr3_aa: CASSPSWRDLNTYEQYF

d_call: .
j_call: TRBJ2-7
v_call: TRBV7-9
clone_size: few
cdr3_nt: TGTGCCAGCAGCAGTGAACTCACCTACGAGCAGTACTTC
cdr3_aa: CASSSELTYEQYF

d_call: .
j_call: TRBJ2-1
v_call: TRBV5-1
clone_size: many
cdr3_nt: TGCGCCAGCAGCACCGGGGCAGGTTACAATGAGCAGTTCTTC
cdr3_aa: CASSTGAGYNEQFF

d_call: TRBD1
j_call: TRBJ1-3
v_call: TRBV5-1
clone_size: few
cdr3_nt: TGCGCCAGCATGCCCGGGACAGCCGGAAACACCATATATTTT
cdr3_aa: CASMPGTAGNTIYF

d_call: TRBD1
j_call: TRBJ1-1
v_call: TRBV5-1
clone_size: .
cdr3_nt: TGCGCCAGCATACTCGACAGGGGGCACGGTGAAGCTTTCTTT
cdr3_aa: CASILDRGHGEAFF

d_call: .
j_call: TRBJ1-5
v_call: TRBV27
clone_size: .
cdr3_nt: TGTGCCAGCAGTGGCGACAGGTACGCAAATCAGCCCCAGCATTTT
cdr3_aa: CASSGDRYANQPQHF

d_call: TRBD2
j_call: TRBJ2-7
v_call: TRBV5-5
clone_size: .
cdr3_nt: TGTGCCAGCAGCTTGTCGGGACTAGCGGGAGACGAGCAGTACTTC
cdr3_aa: CASSLSGLAGDEQYF

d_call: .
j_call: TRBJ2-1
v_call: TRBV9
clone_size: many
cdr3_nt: TGTGCCAGCAGCGGGGGGACTTTTCGCTCCTACAATGAGCAGTTCTTC
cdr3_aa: CASSGGTFRSYNEQFF

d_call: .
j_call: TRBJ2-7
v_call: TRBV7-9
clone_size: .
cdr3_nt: TGTGCCAGCGGTACGTCGGGAGTTAATTACGAGCAGTACTTC
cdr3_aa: CASGTSGVNYEQYF

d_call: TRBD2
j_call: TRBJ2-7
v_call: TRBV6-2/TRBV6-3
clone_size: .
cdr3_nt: TGTGCCAGCAGGCGACTAGCGGGGCTCTACGAGCAGTACTTC
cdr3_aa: CASRRLAGLYEQYF

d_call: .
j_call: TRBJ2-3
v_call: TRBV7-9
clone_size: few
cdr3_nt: TGTGCCAGCAGCTTAGAGGTGGGGGCCACAGATACGCAGTATTTT
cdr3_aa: CASSLEVGATDTQYF

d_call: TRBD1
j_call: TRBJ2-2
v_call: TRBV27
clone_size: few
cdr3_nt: TGTGCCAGCAGTTTAATGGGACAGGGGGTCGTAGCCGGGGAGCTGTTTTTT
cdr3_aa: CASSLMGQGVVAGELFF

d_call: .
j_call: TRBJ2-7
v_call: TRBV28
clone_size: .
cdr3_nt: TGTGCCGCTAGCCCTAGGGGAGTTCTTTCCTACGAGCAGTACTTC
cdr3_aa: CAASPRGVLSYEQYF

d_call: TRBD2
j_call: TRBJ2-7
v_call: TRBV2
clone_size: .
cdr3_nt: TGTGCCAGCAGCGTAGCGGGATACTACGAGCAGTACTTC
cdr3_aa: CASSVAGYYEQYF

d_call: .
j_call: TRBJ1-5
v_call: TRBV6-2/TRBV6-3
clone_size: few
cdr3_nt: TGTGCCAGCAGTTACGATATCCGACAGACCACGGTTTATAGCAATCAGCCCCAGCATTTT
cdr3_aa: CASSYDIRQTTVYSNQPQHF

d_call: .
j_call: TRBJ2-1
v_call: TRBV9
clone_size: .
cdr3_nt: TGTGCCAGCAGCGTAGAGACAGTTCCCTACAATGAGCAGTTCTTC
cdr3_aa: CASSVETVPYNEQFF

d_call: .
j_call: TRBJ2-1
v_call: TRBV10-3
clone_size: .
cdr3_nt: TGTGCCATCAGTGAGGAGGTGGTCCACTCGCAGTTCTTC
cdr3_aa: CAISEEVVHSQFF

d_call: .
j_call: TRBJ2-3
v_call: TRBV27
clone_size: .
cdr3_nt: TGTGCCAGCAGTTTATCGAGAAGGGGGCTAGCGGCTAGCACAGATACGCAGTATTTT
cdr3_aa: CASSLSRRGLAASTDTQYF

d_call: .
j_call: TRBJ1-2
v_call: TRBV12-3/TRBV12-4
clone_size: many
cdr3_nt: TGTGCCAGCAGTTTGCCTCTGGAAAGGACTAACTATGGCTACACCTTC
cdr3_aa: CASSLPLERTNYGYTF

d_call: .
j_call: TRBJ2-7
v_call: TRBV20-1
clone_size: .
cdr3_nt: TGCAGTGCTAGCGACGTGATTAACCCCTACGAGCAGTACTTC
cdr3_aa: CSASDVINPYEQYF

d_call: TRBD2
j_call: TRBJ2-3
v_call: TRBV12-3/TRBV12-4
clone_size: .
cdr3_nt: TGTGCCAGCAGTATTACTAGCGGGATAAAAGATACGCAGTATTTT
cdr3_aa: CASSITSGIKDTQYF

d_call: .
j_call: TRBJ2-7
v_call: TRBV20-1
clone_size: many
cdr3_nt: TGCAGTGCTAGAGGGGTGGCCTACGAGCAGTACTTC
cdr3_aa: CSARGVAYEQYF

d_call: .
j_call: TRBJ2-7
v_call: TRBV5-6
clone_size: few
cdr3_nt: TGTGCCAGCAGCTTGGTTTCCAGGGCCTACGAGCAGTACTTC
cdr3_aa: CASSLVSRAYEQYF

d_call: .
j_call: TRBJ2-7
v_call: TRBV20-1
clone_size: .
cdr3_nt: TGCAGTGCTAGAACCGGGGCATGGGACAAGGGGCGCCTAGAGCAGTACTTC
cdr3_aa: CSARTGAWDKGRLEQYF